This T cell receptor beta chain stems from a study of post-analysis software for immune sequencing data. About the study: The disease courses covered relapsing-remitting, secondary progressive and progressive-relapsing multiple sclerosis. Notes on the study in general: For normalized Chao1 diversity, multiple sclerosis patients scored significantly lower than controls did.

A word on this clonotype: Its antigen is currently unknown.

Unique molecular identifiers featured in each of the TCR beta cDNA libraries. A single record per CDR3 protein comes from TCRdb applying MiXCR to the PCR reads. This table holds roughly 800,000 distinct CDR3 sequences, just under 30% found once. The sequencing sample was made of blood. The clonotype was recovered from a girl under 18 with multiple sclerosis.

CDR3 DNA sequence: TGCGCCAGCAGCCTTTCCCCCTCTGTAGGGACTTATGGCTACACCTTC. Amino acids: CASSLSPSVGTYGYTF. The chain carries TRBV5-1 and TRBJ1-2; D may be TRBD1 (5 bases). The germline CDR1 and CDR2 sequences are SGHRS and YFSETQ. Trimming took off 4 bases at V and 5 bases at J, with 21 bases between the two ends. This CDR3 spans 16 amino acids.